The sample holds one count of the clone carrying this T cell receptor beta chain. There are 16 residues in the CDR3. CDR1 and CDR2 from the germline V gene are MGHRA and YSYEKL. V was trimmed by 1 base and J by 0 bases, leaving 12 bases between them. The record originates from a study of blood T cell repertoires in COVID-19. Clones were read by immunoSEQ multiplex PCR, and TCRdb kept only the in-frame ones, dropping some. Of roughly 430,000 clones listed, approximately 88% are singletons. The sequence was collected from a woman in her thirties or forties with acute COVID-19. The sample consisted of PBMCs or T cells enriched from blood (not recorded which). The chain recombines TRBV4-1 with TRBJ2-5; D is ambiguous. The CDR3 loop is CASSQVMGTHQETQYF. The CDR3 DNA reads TGCGCCAGCAGCCAAGTAATGGGCACACACCAAGAGACCCAGTACTTC.